These T cell receptor beta chains were read from a single sample in a study of Ad26.COV2.S vaccination and SARS-CoV-2 variants. The protocol was immunoSEQ multiplex PCR, while the TCRdb copy is restricted to in-frame clones and leaves out a portion. The sample holds about 480,000 clones; roughly 87% are singletons and the top ten take 9.5% to 15%. The sample here was peripheral blood, taken in a trial of Ad26.COV2.S vaccine versus placebo. Every receptor here comes from a person aged 18-60 years who received the Ad26.COV2.S COVID-19 vaccine or a placebo. CDR3s include the opening cysteine and the closing phenylalanine or tryptophan. Each record gives: D gene, V gene, clone size, J gene, CDR3 protein, CDR3 DNA. D genes are given only for firm matches. Clone size is shown for a subset of rows, as once, few, many or a class of expanded clone.

>TRBD1|TRBV3-1/TRBV3-2|.|TRBJ1-6
CASRQNPGQGLPLHF
TGTGCCAGCAGGCAAAACCCGGGACAGGGCTTACCCCTCCACTTT
>.|TRBV11-2|.|TRBJ2-3
CAPRGDTQYF
TGTGCCCCCAGAGGGGATACGCAGTATTTT
>TRBD1|TRBV30|.|TRBJ1-2
CAWSGLRDRYFGYTF
TGTGCCTGGAGTGGTCTACGGGACAGGTACTTTGGCTACACCTTC
>.|TRBV6-5|.|TRBJ1-4
CASRTGGGNEKLFF
TGTGCCAGCAGAACGGGAGGTGGGAATGAAAAACTGTTTTTT
>TRBD2|TRBV28|.|TRBJ2-1
CATLHPLAGDYEQFF
TGTGCCACCCTTCACCCCCTAGCGGGAGACTATGAGCAGTTCTTC
>TRBD2|TRBV6-5|.|TRBJ2-7
CASRLSGSSYEQYF
TGTGCCAGCAGATTGAGCGGGAGCTCCTACGAGCAGTACTTC
>TRBD2|TRBV6-6|few|TRBJ2-7
CASRASGSSYEQYF
TGTGCCAGCAGGGCTAGCGGGAGCTCCTACGAGCAGTACTTC
>.|TRBV11-1|.|TRBJ2-2
CASSLVGGGELFF
TGTGCCAGCAGCTTAGTTGGTGGCGGGGAGCTGTTTTTT
>.|TRBV5-4|.|TRBJ2-1
CASSLESLGNEQFF
TGTGCCAGCAGCTTGGAGTCTCTGGGCAATGAGCAGTTCTTC
>.|TRBV12-5|.|TRBJ2-1
CASGWGDIYNEQFF
TGTGCTAGTGGTTGGGGGGACATATACAATGAGCAGTTCTTC
>TRBD1|TRBV5-1|.|TRBJ2-2
CASSFTGAYTGELFF
TGCGCCAGCAGCTTCACAGGGGCTTACACCGGGGAGCTGTTTTTT
>TRBD2|TRBV3-1/TRBV3-2|.|TRBJ2-2
CASRTLAGSNTGELFF
TGTGCCAGCAGGACGCTAGCGGGGTCGAACACCGGGGAGCTGTTTTTT
>.|TRBV19|.|TRBJ2-7
CASSEGGYKYF
TGTGCCAGTAGTGAAGGGGGGTACAAGTACTTC
>.|TRBV6-1|once|TRBJ2-3
CASSETRGGVQYF
TGTGCCAGCAGTGAAACACGTGGAGGGGTGCAGTATTTT
>.|TRBV7-2|.|TRBJ2-5
CASSPQGPRETQYF
TGTGCCAGCAGCCCACAGGGCCCGAGGGAGACCCAGTACTTC
>.|TRBV29-1|.|TRBJ2-7
CSVGRGDRSYEQYF
TGCAGCGTTGGCAGAGGGGACCGGTCTTACGAGCAGTACTTC
>.|TRBV5-6|.|TRBJ1-2
CASSLPGSNYGYTF
TGTGCCAGCAGCTTACCGGGGTCTAACTATGGCTACACCTTC
>.|TRBV30|.|TRBJ2-7
CAWNGGSYEQYF
TGTGCCTGGAATGGGGGGTCTTACGAGCAGTACTTC
>.|TRBV7-8|.|TRBJ1-2
CASSLALGGAYGYTF
TGTGCCAGCAGCTTAGCGCTTGGGGGAGCCTATGGCTACACCTTC
>TRBD2|TRBV7-9|.|TRBJ2-1
CASSLNRPVGGSVKNEQFF
TGTGCCAGCAGCTTAAACCGACCCGTAGGCGGGAGCGTTAAAAATGAGCAGTTCTTC
>TRBD2|TRBV9|.|TRBJ2-2
CASSVSSGTNTGELFF
TGTGCCAGCAGCGTCTCTAGCGGTACTAACACCGGGGAGCTGTTTTTT
>TRBD2|TRBV27|few|TRBJ2-1
CASSLTRTSPYNEQFF
TGTGCCAGCAGTCTAACACGGACTAGCCCCTACAATGAGCAGTTCTTC
>.|TRBV7-9|.|TRBJ1-1
CASSRQAPSYPPEAFF
TGTGCCAGCAGCCGGCAGGCACCCTCCTATCCGCCTGAAGCTTTCTTT
>.|TRBV13|.|TRBJ1-6
CASSLRTRNGPLHF
TGTGCCAGCAGCCTCCGGACCCGGAATGGTCCCCTCCACTTT
>.|TRBV20-1|.|TRBJ1-2
CSAKGFYGYTF
TGCAGTGCTAAAGGGTTCTATGGCTACACCTTC
>TRBD2|TRBV7-2|once|TRBJ2-3
CASSLSFGGRARGDTQYF
TGTGCCAGCAGCTTATCTTTCGGCGGGAGGGCCAGAGGAGATACGCAGTATTTT
>TRBD2|TRBV4-3|few|TRBJ2-3
CASSQDPTSGTSTDTQYF
TGCGCCAGCAGCCAAGATCCGACTAGCGGGACTAGCACAGATACGCAGTATTTT